This TCR beta chain is drawn from a study of siplizumab effects on memory and regulatory T cells (dated by TCRdb to the late 2010s). General notes on the study: The study examined how the anti-CD2 antibody siplizumab affects alloreactive T-cell subsets in allogeneic mixed lymphocyte reactions built from human PBMCs. The investigation overall reported the following: Whether proliferating Tregs from siplizumab cultures were suppressive was not functionally confirmed. The cumulative frequency of alloreactive sequences traceable to unstimulated CD4+ memory T cells was significantly reduced by siplizumab. About 75-96% of proliferating CD4+ or CD8+ clones could not be given a naive or memory phenotype. Because sequences below about 10^-5 frequency were poorly captured, only a minor fraction of alloreactive clones could be mapped to unstimulated subsets. Of the alloreactive CD4+ clones that could be mapped, the Treg-derived share averaged around 70% with siplizumab compared with under 30% in control reactions. Unstimulated naive T cells appeared to be more diverse than memory T cells, and naive cells seemed to make a substantial contribution to the alloresponse.

According to the germline V gene, CDR1 reads MDHEN and CDR2 reads SYDVKM. Taken from cysteine to phenylalanine, the CDR3 has 16 residues. Only CDR3 DNA remains: 48 bases, in frame from the first base. Trimming accounts for 4 bases at V and 5 bases at J, while the number of junction bases matched to no gene is 11. The method behind the library was the immunoSEQ multiplex PCR assay. Each sample had 90,000 to 100,000 TCR templates assayed by the deep sequencing platform. Genomic DNA extracted from sorted T cells was used for TCRbeta CDR3 sequencing. The source study handled its data this way. The R programming language was used for clonal analysis of the TCRbeta CDR3 data. Alloreactive CD4+ and CD8+ clones were identified by comparing unstimulated samples to CFSE-low samples taken after the reaction. By matching sequences to the repertoires of sorted unstimulated Treg and non-Treg cells, each alloreactive CD4+ clone was assigned a regulatory or non-regulatory origin. As stored in TCRdb, this immuneACCESS dataset retains in-frame rearrangements with V and J assigned. A fraction of the clones does not appear; measured against another copy, unresolved V genes explain less than half of the discrepancy, and the remainder lacks a known reason. The V and J calls and clone size are taken from that table; D and trimming were inferred from the DNA. This sample comprises approximately 100,000 clones, 85% to 95% of them detected only once. Of the sample, over 0.55% falls within the top ten clones.

Sorted unstimulated T cells and proliferating T cells recovered from mixed lymphocyte reactions underwent TCRbeta CDR3 sequencing. Fresh whole blood from 9 to 10 HLA-typed healthy donors served as the source for isolating PBMCs. To map where alloreactive clones came from, unstimulated CD4+ regulatory T cells were FACS-sorted. In this sample, this clone turned up once. The clone's antigen remains unknown. The sample holds no much larger clone one base away, and base qualities are not on file. The specimen sequenced was Tregs sorted from blood. The clonotype comes from a human donor in good health. The V and J genes are TRBV28 and TRBJ2-7; TRBD2 aligns with 10 central bases. The CDR3 corresponds to CASSYVLLAGVHEQYF. The DNA sequence follows: TGTGCCAGCAGTTACGTTTTGCTAGCGGGAGTCCACGAGCAGTACTTC. This CDR3, with the reference TRBV28 and TRBJ2-7 proteins standing in past its ends, gives the full variable domain DVKVTQSSRYLVKRTGEKVFLECVQDMDHENMFWYRQDPGLGLRLIYFSYDVKMKEKGDIPEGYSVSREKKERFSLILESASTNQTSMYLCASSYVLLAGVHEQYFGPGTRLTVT.